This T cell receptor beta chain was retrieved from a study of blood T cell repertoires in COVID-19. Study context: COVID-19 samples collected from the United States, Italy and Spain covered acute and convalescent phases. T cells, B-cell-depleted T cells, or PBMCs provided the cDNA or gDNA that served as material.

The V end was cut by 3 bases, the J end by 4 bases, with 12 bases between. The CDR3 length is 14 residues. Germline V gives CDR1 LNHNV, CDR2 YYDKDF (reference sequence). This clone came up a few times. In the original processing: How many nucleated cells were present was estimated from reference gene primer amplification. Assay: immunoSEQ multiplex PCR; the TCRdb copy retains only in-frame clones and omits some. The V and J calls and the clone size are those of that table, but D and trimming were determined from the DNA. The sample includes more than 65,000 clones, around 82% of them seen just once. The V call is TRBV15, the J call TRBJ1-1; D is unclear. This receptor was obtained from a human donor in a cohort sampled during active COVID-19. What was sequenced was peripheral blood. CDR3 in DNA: TGTGCCACCAGCAGGCAGGATGTTGGCACTGAAGCTTTCTTT. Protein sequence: CATSRQDVGTEAFF.